This TCR beta chain was recovered during a study of blood T cell repertoires in COVID-19. Study-level background: Samples came from the United States, Italy and Spain, spanning acute and convalescent COVID-19.

The table came from immunoSEQ multiplex PCR; TCRdb's copy has only in-frame clones and leaves some out. The data hold tens of thousands of clones, with 70% to 90% observed a single time. From germline, CDR1 is SGHAT and CDR2 FQNNGV. This CDR3 contains 17 residues. V was clipped by 6 bases and J by 1 base; unmatched bases: 8. This TCR was sampled from a human donor in a cohort sampled during active COVID-19. The sample taken for sequencing was peripheral blood. The V and J genes are TRBV11-2 and TRBJ2-5; TRBD2 agrees at 13 bases. CDR3 nucleotides: TGTGCCAGCAGATCTGGACTAGCGGGGGTCCTCCAAGAGACCCAGTACTTC. This encodes CASRSGLAGVLQETQYF.